Reported below is one T cell receptor (beta chain). No antigen is known for it. The data were obtained in a study of early T cells in non-severe SARS-CoV-2 infection. The wider study: The sequenced material was bulk RNA from unsorted whole blood, and its chains were unpaired.

The CDR3 sequence is 14 residues long. Germline V gene sequence: CDR1 SGHNT, CDR2 YYREEE (reference sequence). The ends were cut back, 2 bases at V and 4 bases at J, with 11 bases in the middle. Notes on the study in general: Matching against VDJdb likely underestimated virus-specific expansions, favoring anti-spike CD8.

The protocol attached unique molecular identifiers to individual cDNA molecules. TCRdb re-derived calls from the 5' RACE reads in MiXCR, one entry per CDR3 protein. Of some 52,000 distinct CDR3 sequences listed, about 8.2% are singletons. The receptor was derived from an adult who was a healthcare worker with PCR-confirmed SARS-CoV-2 infection or an uninfected control (not recorded which). The chain uses TRBV5-4 and TRBJ2-3, with D perhaps TRBD1 or TRBD2 (5 bases each). The source material was whole blood. This CDR3 reads CASSLEMGADTQYF. In DNA form, the CDR3 reads TGTGCCAGCAGCTTAGAGATGGGGGCAGATACGCAGTATTTT. Filled out from reference TRBV5-4 and TRBJ2-3, the complete variable domain reads ETGVTQSPTHLIKTRGQQVTLRCSSQSGHNTVSWYQQALGQGPQFIFQYYREEENGRGNFPPRFSGLQFPNYSSELNVNALELDDSALYLCASSLEMGADTQYFGPGTRLTVL.